This TCR beta chain was found in a study of OX40 agonist ivuxolimab in advanced cancers. Across the whole study: Patient treatment consisted of intravenous ivuxolimab administration every 2 weeks at 0.01 to 10 mg/kg.

V gave up 1 base and J gave up 0 bases; unmatched junction bases: 5. Germline assignment: CDR1 SGHTA and CDR2 FQGNSA. The CDR3 is made up of 17 amino acids. Measured with immunoSEQ multiplex PCR; TCRdb has only the in-frame clones, and not every one. The sample lists more than 30,000 clones, around 90% occurring once. The chain employs TRBV7-2 and TRBJ1-5; 8 bases agree with TRBD1. Specimen: CD4+ or CD8+ T cells sorted from blood, collected in a trial of the OX40 agonist ivuxolimab. The sequence was collected from an adult with an advanced solid tumor such as melanoma, head and neck, liver or kidney cancer. As DNA, the CDR3 is TGTGCCAGCAGCTTAGTAGGGACAGGAGTTAGCAATCAGCCCCAGCATTTT. Protein sequence: CASSLVGTGVSNQPQHF.